This entry concerns a single T cell receptor beta chain. Its antigen remains unknown. Mismatch repair deficiency was confirmed in all patients, by PCR or immunohistochemistry. TCR sequencing covered three patients who responded to pembrolizumab. This sample is drawn from a study of PD-1 blockade in mismatch repair-deficient tumors. About the study: All were previously treated, progressing patients with eleven to twelve mismatch repair-deficient cancer types.

The CDR3 is 17 amino acids. Germline V CDR1 and CDR2: MGHDK, SYGVNS. The junction had 6 bases not matched to a gene; V was cut back by 3 bases and J by 5 bases. Study observations and caveats: After pembrolizumab, tumor-resident clones rose rapidly, then generally contracted before radiologic responses.

The data were produced by immunoSEQ multiplex PCR, yet TCRdb's version contains in-frame clones alone and is incomplete. The sample has around 100,000 clones, over 65% seen once. The material was peripheral blood, obtained 35 to 37 weeks after starting pembrolizumab. The source of this sequence is an adult with mismatch repair-deficient cancer. The V gene is TRBV25-1, the J gene TRBJ2-1; 14 positions agree with TRBD2. CDR3 residues: CASSDRGLAGAHNEQFF. The CDR3 DNA sequence: TGTGCCAGCAGTGATAGGGGACTAGCGGGAGCGCACAATGAGCAGTTCTTC.